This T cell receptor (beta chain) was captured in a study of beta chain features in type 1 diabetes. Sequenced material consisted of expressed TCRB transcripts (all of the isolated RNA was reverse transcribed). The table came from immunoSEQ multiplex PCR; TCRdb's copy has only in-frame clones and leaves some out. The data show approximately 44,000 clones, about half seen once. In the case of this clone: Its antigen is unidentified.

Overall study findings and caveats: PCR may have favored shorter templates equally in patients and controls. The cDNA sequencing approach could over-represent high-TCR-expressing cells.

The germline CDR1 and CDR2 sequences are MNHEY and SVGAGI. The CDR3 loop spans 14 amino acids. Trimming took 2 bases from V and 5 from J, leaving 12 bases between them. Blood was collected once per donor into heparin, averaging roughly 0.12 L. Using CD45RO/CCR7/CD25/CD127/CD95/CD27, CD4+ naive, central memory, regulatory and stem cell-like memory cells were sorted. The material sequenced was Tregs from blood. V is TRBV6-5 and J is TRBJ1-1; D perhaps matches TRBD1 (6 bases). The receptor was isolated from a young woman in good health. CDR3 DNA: TGTGCCAGCAGTTACAGGGCAGGGGAGACTGAAGCTTTCTTT. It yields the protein CASSYRAGETEAFF.